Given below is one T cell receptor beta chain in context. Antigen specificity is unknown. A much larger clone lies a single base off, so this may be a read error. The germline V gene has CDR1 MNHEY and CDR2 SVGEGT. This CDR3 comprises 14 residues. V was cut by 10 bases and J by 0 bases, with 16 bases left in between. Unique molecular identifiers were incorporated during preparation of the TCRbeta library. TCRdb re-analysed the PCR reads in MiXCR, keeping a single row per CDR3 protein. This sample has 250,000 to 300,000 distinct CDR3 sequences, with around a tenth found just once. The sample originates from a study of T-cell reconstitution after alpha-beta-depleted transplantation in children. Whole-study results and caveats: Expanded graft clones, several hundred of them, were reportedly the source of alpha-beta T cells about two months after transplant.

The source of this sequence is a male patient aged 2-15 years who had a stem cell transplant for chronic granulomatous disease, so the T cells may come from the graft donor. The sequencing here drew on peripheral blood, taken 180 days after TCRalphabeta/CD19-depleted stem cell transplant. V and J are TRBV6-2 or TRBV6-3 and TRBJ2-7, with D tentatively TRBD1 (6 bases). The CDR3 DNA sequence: TGTGCCAACAAGGGAGAAGGGGGCTCCTACGAGCAGTACTTC. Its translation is CANKGEGGSYEQYF.